This T cell receptor beta chain was documented in a study of blood T cell repertoires in COVID-19. As for the study in general: Donors in the United States, Italy and Spain gave samples during acute or convalescent COVID-19. T cells, B-cell-depleted T cells, or PBMCs supplied cDNA or gDNA.

Libraries were prepared by immunoSEQ multiplex PCR; TCRdb keeps only in-frame clonotypes and omits some of them. The table lists approximately 210,000 clones, approximately 80% of them singletons. This CDR3 is built from 13 residues. V lost 4 bases and J lost 10, with 12 bases in between. CDR1 SGDLS and CDR2 YYNGEE come from the germline V gene. The chain has TRBV9 and TRBJ1-6, with a weak D call TRBD1 (5 bases). Sequencing was performed on peripheral blood. The receptor's source is an elderly woman with COVID-19, enrolled during active disease. In nucleotides, the CDR3 is TGTGCCAGCAGCTCGGGGGAAAGATCACCCCTCCACTTT. This codes for CASSSGERSPLHF.